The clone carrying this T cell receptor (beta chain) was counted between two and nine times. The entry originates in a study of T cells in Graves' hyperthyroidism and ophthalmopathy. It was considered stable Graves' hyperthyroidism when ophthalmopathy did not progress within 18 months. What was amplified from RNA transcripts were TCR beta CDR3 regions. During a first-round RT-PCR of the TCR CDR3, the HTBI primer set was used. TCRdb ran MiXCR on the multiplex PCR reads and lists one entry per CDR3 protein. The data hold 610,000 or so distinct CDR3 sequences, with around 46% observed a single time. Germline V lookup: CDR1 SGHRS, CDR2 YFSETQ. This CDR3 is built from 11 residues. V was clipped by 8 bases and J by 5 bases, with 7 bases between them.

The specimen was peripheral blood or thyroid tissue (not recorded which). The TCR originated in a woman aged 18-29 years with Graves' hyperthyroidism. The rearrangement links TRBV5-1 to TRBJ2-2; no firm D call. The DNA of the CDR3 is TGCGCCAGTACAGAAACCGGGGAGCTGTTTTTT. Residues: CASTETGELFF.